The subject of this entry is one T cell receptor beta chain. This sample was taken from a study of cytotoxic CD8 clonotypes in ibrutinib-treated CLL. Produced via immunoSEQ multiplex PCR; TCRdb's table is partial and in-frame only. Here the sample spans tens of thousands of clones, approximately 54% being singletons. Germline V lookup: CDR1 SGHDT, CDR2 YYEEEE. V was pared by 4 bases and J by 7 bases, with 15 bases between. The CDR3 is 14 amino acids. This chain connects TRBV5-6 to TRBJ1-3; the D is unclear. This material consisted of PBMCs, taken after 12 months of ibrutinib treatment. This clonotype was obtained from a human donor with chronic lymphocytic leukemia. CDR3 in DNA: TGTGCCAGCAGCAGCGCGGCACGCTTGAACACCATATATTTT. Translation gives CASSSAARLNTIYF.